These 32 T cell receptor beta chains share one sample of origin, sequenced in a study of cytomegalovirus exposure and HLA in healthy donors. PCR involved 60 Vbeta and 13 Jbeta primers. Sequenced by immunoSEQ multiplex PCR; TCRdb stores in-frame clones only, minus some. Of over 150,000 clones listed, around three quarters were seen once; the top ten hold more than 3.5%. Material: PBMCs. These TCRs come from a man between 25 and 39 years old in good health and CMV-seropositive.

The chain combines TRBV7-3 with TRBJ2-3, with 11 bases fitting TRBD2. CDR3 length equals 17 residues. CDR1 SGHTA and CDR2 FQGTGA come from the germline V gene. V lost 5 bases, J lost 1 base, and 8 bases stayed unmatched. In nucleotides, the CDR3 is TGTGCCAGCAGCCCGTCTAATAGCGGGGGGGGCACAGATACGCAGTATTTT. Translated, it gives CASSPSNSGGGTDTQYF.

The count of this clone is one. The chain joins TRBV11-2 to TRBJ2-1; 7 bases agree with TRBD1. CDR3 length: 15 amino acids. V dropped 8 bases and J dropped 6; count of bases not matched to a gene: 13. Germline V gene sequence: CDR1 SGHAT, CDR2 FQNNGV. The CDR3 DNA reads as TGTGCCAGCCGAACTTATGGGGCAGGGGGCAATGAGCAGTTCTTC. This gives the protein CASRTYGAGGNEQFF.

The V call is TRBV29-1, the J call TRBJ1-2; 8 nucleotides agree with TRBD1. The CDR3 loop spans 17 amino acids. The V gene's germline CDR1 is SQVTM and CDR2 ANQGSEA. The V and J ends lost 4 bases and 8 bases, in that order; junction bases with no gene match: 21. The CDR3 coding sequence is TGCAGCGTTGGATTCCAAGGGGACGGGCAGACAGGGGAAGGCTACACCTTC. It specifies CSVGFQGDGQTGEGYTF.

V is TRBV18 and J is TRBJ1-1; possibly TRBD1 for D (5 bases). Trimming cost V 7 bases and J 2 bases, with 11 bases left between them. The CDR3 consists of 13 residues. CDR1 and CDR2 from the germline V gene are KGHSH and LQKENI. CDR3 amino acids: CASFGQNNTEAFF. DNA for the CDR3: TGTGCCAGCTTTGGACAAAATAACACTGAAGCTTTCTTT.

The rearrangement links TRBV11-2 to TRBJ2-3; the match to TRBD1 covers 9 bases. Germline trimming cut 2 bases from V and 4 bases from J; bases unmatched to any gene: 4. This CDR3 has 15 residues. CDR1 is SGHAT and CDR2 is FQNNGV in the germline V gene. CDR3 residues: CASSLSGQGADTQYF. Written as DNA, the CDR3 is TGTGCCAGCAGCTTATCGGGACAGGGTGCAGATACGCAGTATTTT.

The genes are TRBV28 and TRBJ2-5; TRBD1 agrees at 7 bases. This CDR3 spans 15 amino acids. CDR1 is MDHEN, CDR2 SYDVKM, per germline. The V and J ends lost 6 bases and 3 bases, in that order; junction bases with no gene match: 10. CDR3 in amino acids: CASSLPGQNEETQYF. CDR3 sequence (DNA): TGTGCCAGCAGCCTCCCGGGACAGAACGAAGAGACCCAGTACTTC.

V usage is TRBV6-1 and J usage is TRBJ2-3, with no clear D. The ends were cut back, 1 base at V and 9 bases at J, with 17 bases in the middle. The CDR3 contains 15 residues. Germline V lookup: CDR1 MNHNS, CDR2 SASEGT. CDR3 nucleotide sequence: TGTGCCAGCAGTGAAGGCCCTCAGTCTTACAGCACGCAGTATTTT. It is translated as CASSEGPQSYSTQYF.

The CDR3 DNA reads TGTGCCAGCAGTCCCCTAGCGGGGGGGCGCAATGAGCAGTTCTTC. This sequence encodes CASSPLAGGRNEQFF. The rearrangement links TRBV28 to TRBJ2-1; 12 bases match TRBD2. CDR3 length equals 15 residues. Germline V lookup: CDR1 MDHEN, CDR2 SYDVKM. V lost 5 bases to trimming and J lost 6 bases; unmatched junction nucleotides: 5.

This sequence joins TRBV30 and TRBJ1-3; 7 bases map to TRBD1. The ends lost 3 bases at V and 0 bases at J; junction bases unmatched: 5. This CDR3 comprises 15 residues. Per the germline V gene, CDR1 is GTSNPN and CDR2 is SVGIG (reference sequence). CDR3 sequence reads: CAWSVGQASGNTIYF. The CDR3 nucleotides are TGTGCCTGGAGCGTCGGACAGGCCTCTGGAAACACCATATATTTT.

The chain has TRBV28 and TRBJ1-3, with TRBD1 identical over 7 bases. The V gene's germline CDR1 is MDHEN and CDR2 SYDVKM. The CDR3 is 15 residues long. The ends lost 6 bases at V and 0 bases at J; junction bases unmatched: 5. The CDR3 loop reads CASRETGYSGNTIYF. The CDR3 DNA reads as TGTGCCAGCAGGGAGACAGGGTACTCTGGAAACACCATATATTTT. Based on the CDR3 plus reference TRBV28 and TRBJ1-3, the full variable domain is DVKVTQSSRYLVKRTGEKVFLECVQDMDHENMFWYRQDPGLGLRLIYFSYDVKMKEKGDIPEGYSVSREKKERFSLILESASTNQTSMYLCASRETGYSGNTIYFGEGSWLTVV.

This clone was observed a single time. The CDR3 sequence is CATATSGGAADTQYF. DNA of the CDR3: TGTGCCACCGCCACTAGCGGGGGGGCGGCAGATACGCAGTATTTT. V and J are TRBV7-3 and TRBJ2-3; 13 nucleotides match TRBD2. The length of the CDR3 is 15 residues. The trim removed 10 bases at V and 4 bases at J, leaving 8 bases unmatched. The V gene's germline CDR1 is SGHTA and CDR2 FQGTGA.

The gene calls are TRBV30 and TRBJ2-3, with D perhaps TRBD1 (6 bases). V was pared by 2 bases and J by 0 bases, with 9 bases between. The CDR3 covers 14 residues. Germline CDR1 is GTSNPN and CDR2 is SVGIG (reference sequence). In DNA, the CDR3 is TGTGCCTGGAGTATAGGGGGAAGCACAGATACGCAGTATTTT. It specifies CAWSIGGSTDTQYF. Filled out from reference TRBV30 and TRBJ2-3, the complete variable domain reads SQTIHQWPATLVQPVGSPLSLECTVEGTSNPNLYWYRQAAGRGLQLLFYSVGIGQISSEVPQNLSASRPQDRQFILSSKKLLLSDSGFYLCAWSIGGSTDTQYFGPGTRLTVL.

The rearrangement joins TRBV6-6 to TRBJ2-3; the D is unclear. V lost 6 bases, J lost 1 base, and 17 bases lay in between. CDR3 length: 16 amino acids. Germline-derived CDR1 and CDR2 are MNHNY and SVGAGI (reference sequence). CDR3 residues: CASSYGRGSGTDTQYF. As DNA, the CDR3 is TGTGCCAGCAGCTACGGTCGCGGATCGGGCACAGATACGCAGTATTTT.

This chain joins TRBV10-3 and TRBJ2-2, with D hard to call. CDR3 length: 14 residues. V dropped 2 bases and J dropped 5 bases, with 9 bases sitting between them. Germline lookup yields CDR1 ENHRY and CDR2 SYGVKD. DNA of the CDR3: TGTGCCATCAGTGAGAATACCTATACCGGGGAGCTGTTTTTT. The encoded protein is CAISENTYTGELFF.

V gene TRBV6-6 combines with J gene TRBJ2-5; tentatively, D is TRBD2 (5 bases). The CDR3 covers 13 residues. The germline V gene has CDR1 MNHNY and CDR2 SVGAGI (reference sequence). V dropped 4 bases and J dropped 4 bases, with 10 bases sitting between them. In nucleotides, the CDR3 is TGTGCCAGCAGTTTTACCCGGGGAGAGACCCAGTACTTC. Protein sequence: CASSFTRGETQYF.

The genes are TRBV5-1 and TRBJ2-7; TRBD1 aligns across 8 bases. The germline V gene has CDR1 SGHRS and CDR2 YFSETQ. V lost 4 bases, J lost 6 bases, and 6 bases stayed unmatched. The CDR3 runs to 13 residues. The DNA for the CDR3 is TGCGCCAGCAGCACAGGGGGTTTCGGCGAGCAGTACTTC. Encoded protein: CASSTGGFGEQYF.

Written as DNA, the CDR3 is TGCGCCAGCCGAGGTCGGACAGGGGACTACGAGCAGTACTTC. This gives the protein CASRGRTGDYEQYF. This chain links TRBV4-1 with TRBJ2-7; TRBD1 matches at 9 bases. J was trimmed by 3 bases and V by 8 bases; bases with no gene match: 8. Per the germline V gene, CDR1 is MGHRA and CDR2 is YSYEKL. The CDR3 totals 14 residues.

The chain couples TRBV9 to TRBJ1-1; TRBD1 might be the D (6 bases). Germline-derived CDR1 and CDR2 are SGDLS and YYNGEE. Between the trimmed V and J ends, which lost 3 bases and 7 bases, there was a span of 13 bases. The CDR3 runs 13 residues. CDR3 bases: TGTGCCAGCAGCGACCGACAGGAAATTGAAGCTTTCTTT. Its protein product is CASSDRQEIEAFF. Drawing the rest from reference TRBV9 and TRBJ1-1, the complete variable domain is DSGVTQTPKHLITATGQRVTLRCSPRSGDLSVYWYQQSLDQGLQFLIQYYNGEERAKGNILERFSAQQFPDLHSELNLSSLELGDSALYFCASSDRQEIEAFFGQGTRLTVV.

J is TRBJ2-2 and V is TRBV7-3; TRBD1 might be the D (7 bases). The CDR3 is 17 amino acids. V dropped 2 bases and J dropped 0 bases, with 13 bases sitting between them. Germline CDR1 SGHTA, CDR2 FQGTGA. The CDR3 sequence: CASSLPGGSPNTGELFF. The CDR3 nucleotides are TGTGCCAGCAGCTTACCAGGGGGGTCCCCGAACACCGGGGAGCTGTTTTTT.

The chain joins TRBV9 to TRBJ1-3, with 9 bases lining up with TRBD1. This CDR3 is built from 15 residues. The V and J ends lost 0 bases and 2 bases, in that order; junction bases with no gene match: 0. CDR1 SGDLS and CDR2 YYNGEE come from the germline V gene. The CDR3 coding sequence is TGTGCCAGCAGCGTAGACAGGGGGCCTGGAAACACCATATATTTT. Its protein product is CASSVDRGPGNTIYF.

DNA of the CDR3: TGTGCCAGTAGTGCGAAAGGGACAGGGGGCTCTGGAAACACCATATATTTT. It is translated as CASSAKGTGGSGNTIYF. The chain joins TRBV19 to TRBJ1-3; 11 nucleotides match TRBD1. Germline V CDR1 and CDR2: LNHDA, SQIVND (reference sequence). V lost 5 bases and J lost 0; bases outside the gene matches: 6. The CDR3 loop spans 17 amino acids.

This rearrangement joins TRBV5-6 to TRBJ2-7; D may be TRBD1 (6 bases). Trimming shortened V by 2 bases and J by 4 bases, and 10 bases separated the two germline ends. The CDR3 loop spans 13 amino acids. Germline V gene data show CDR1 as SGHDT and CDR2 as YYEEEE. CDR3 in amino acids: CASSFRGRYEQYF. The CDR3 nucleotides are TGTGCCAGCAGCTTCAGGGGTAGGTACGAGCAGTACTTC.

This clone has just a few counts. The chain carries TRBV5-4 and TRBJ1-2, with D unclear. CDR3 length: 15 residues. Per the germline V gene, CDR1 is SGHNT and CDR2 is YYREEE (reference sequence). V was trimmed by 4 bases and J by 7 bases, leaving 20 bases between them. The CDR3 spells CASSNPRESASGYTF. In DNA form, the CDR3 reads TGTGCCAGCAGCAACCCCCGGGAGAGTGCCTCTGGCTACACCTTC.

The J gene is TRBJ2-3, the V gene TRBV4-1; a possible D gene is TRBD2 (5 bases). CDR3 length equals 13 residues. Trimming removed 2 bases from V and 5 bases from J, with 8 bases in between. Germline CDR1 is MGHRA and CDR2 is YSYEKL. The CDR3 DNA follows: TGCGCCAGCAGCCAACTAGCTGGAGATACGCAGTATTTT. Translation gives CASSQLAGDTQYF.

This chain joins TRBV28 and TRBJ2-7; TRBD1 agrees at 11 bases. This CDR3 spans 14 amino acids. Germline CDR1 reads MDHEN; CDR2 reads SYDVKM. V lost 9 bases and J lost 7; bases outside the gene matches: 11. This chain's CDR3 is CASRKAGTGGEQYF. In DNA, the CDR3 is TGTGCCAGTAGAAAAGCCGGGACAGGGGGGGAGCAGTACTTC. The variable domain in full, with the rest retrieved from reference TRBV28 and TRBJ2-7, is DVKVTQSSRYLVKRTGEKVFLECVQDMDHENMFWYRQDPGLGLRLIYFSYDVKMKEKGDIPEGYSVSREKKERFSLILESASTNQTSMYLCASRKAGTGGEQYFGPGTRLTVT.

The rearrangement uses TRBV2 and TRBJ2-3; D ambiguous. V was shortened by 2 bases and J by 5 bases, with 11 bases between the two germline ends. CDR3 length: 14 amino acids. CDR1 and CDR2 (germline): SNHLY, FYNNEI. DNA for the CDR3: TGTGCCAGCAGTGAACCCCCTGGCGGAGATACGCAGTATTTT. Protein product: CASSEPPGGDTQYF.

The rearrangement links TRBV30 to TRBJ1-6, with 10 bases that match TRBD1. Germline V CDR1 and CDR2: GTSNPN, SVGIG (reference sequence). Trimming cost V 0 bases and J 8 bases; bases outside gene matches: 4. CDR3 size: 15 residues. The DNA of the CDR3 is TGTGCCTGGAGTGTACTGGGACAGGGGTATTCACCCCTCCACTTT. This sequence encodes CAWSVLGQGYSPLHF. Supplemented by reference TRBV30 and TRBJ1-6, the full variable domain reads SQTIHQWPATLVQPVGSPLSLECTVEGTSNPNLYWYRQAAGRGLQLLFYSVGIGQISSEVPQNLSASRPQDRQFILSSKKLLLSDSGFYLCAWSVLGQGYSPLHFGNGTRLTVT.

The CDR3 protein is CASGWGQGANEQFF. In DNA, the CDR3 is TGTGCCAGTGGGTGGGGACAGGGGGCCAATGAGCAGTTCTTC. J is TRBJ2-1 and V is TRBV27; 12 nucleotides agree with TRBD1. CDR3 length equals 14 residues. Germline-derived CDR1 and CDR2 are MNHEY and SMNVEV (reference sequence). Trimming at V came to 9 bases and at J to 6 bases, leaving 6 bases not matched to a gene.

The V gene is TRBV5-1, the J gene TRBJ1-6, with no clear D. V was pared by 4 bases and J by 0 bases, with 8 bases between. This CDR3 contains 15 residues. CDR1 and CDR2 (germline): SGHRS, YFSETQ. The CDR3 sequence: CASSPTSSYNSPLHF. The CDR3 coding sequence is TGCGCCAGCAGCCCCACCAGCTCCTATAATTCACCCCTCCACTTT.

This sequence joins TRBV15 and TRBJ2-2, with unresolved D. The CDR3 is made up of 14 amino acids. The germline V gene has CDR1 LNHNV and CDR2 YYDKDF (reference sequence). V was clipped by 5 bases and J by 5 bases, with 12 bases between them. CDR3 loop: CATSGDIRTGELFF. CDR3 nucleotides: TGTGCCACCAGCGGCGACATACGGACCGGGGAGCTGTTTTTT.

CDR3 sequence reads: CASSLGQGVRETQYF. The CDR3 nucleotides read TGCGCCAGCAGCTTAGGACAGGGAGTTAGAGAGACCCAGTACTTC. J is TRBJ2-5 and V is TRBV5-1; TRBD1 agrees at 8 bases. This CDR3 region has 15 residues. Per the germline V gene, CDR1 is SGHRS and CDR2 is YFSETQ. Germline trimming cut 2 bases from V and 4 bases from J; bases unmatched to any gene: 7.

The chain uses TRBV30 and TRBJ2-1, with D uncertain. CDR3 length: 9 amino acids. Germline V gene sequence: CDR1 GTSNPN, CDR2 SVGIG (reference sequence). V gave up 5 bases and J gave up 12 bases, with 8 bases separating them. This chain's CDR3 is CAWRLGQFF. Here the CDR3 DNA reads TGTGCCTGGCGCCTAGGGCAGTTCTTC. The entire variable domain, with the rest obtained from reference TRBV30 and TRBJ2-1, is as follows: SQTIHQWPATLVQPVGSPLSLECTVEGTSNPNLYWYRQAAGRGLQLLFYSVGIGQISSEVPQNLSASRPQDRQFILSSKKLLLSDSGFYLCAWRLGQFFGPGTRLTVL.